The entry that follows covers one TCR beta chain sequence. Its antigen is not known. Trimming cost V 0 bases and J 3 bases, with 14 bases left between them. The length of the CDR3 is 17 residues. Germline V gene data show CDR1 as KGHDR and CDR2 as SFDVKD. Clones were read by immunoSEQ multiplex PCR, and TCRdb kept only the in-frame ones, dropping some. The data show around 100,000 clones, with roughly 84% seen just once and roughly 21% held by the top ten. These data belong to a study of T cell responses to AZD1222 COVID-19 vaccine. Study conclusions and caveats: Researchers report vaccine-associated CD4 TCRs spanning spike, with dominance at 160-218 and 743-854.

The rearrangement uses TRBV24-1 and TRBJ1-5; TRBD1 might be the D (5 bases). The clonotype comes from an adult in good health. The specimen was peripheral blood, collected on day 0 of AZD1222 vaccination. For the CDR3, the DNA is TGTGCCACCAGTGATTTGCACGGAGACAGTTACAATCAGCCCCAGCATTTT. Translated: CATSDLHGDSYNQPQHF.